This TCR beta chain is from a study of blood T cells in healthy people across ages. As for the study in general: Per two T cells, about one barcoded beta molecule was captured through template switching. Points from the study as a whole: Researchers deemed the diversity estimates from one million T cells underestimates. Both higher diversity and more naive CD4+ cells marked long-lived donors when set against aged donors.

Using a J-beta primer mix together with a sample-barcoded 5' primer, a second PCR was run for roughly 6 to 11 cycles. TCRdb independently ran MiXCR on the 5' RACE reads; one entry per CDR3 protein. The sample contains hundreds of thousands of distinct CDR3 sequences, 25% to 30% of which appear only once. Of note for this clonotype: Its antigen is undetermined.

The J segment lost 7 bases and the V segment lost 4 bases, leaving 9 bases of the junction unmatched. CDR3 length: 15 amino acids. CDR1 is SGDLS, CDR2 YYNGEE, per germline. A minimum of 5 micrograms of total RNA was extracted per sample. V gene TRBV9 combines with J gene TRBJ2-2; 8 nucleotides line up with TRBD2. This TCR came from a woman over 75 in good health. Sequenced sample: blood. CDR3 protein: CASSPRIAGIGELFF. The CDR3, as DNA: TGTGCCAGCAGCCCCCGGATAGCGGGGATCGGGGAGCTGTTTTTT.